Shown below are 12 T cell receptor beta chains from a single sample sequenced in a study of beta chain features in type 1 diabetes. The study reverse transcribed the entire isolated RNA, so it sequenced expressed TCRB transcripts. Clones were read by immunoSEQ multiplex PCR, and TCRdb kept only the in-frame ones, dropping some. The repertoire holds under 900,000 clones, with 15% to 20% as singletons. Sequencing input: naive CD4+ T cells from blood. All receptors derive from a woman under 30 in good health.

The chain is built from TRBV6-6 and TRBJ2-7, with D possibly matching TRBD2 (6 bases). Germline CDR1 is MNHNY and CDR2 is SVGAGI (reference sequence). The germline V and J ends were trimmed by 6 bases and 1 base, with 10 bases remaining between them. The CDR3 length is 13 residues. Written as DNA, the CDR3 is TGTGCCAGCAGGTCTGGGGGGTCCTACGAGCAGTACTTC. Translation gives CASRSGGSYEQYF.

The rearrangement joins TRBV27 to TRBJ2-5; 15 positions agree with TRBD2. V lost 5 bases and J lost 5; bases outside the gene matches: 12. Germline V gene lookup returns CDR1 MNHEY and CDR2 SMNVEV (reference sequence). CDR3 length: 18 amino acids. CDR3 nucleotide sequence: TGTGCCAGCAGTCAAGGACTAGCGGGAGGGCCGGGGCATGAGACCCAGTACTTC. Its translation is CASSQGLAGGPGHETQYF.

This chain uses TRBV15 with TRBJ2-1, with 11 bases that match TRBD2. The junction had 7 bases not matched to a gene; V was cut back by 0 bases and J by 9 bases. Germline V gene data show CDR1 as LNHNV and CDR2 as YYDKDF (reference sequence). The CDR3 loop spans 16 amino acids. CDR3 loop: CATSRDLSGRAPEQFF. The CDR3 DNA follows: TGTGCCACCAGCAGAGATCTTAGCGGGAGGGCTCCTGAGCAGTTCTTC.

V usage is TRBV5-8 and J usage is TRBJ2-7; 8 nucleotides align to TRBD1. This CDR3 is built from 14 residues. V lost 3 bases, J lost 6 bases, and 8 bases stayed unmatched. Germline CDR1 SGHTS, CDR2 YDEGEE. The CDR3 DNA is TGTGCCAGCAGCTCCCGGGACAGGCTAGGCGAGCAGTACTTC. This translates into CASSSRDRLGEQYF.

The V call is TRBV6-5, the J call TRBJ2-6; D gene uncertain. Germline values: CDR1 MNHEY, CDR2 SVGAGI. Trimming pared 6 bases from V and 0 bases from J, leaving 6 bases between. The CDR3 sequence is 14 residues long. The CDR3 loop is CASRQYSGANVLTF. CDR3 sequence (DNA): TGTGCCAGCAGGCAGTACTCTGGGGCCAACGTCCTGACTTTC.

This clone was seen a few times. V is TRBV25-1 and J is TRBJ2-5; 7 nucleotides line up with TRBD2. This CDR3 is built from 14 residues. Unmatched junction bases numbered 6, after V lost 4 bases and J lost 4 bases. Germline V gene lookup returns CDR1 MGHDK and CDR2 SYGVNS. As DNA, the CDR3 is TGTGCCAGCAGTGGGACTAGTCCTTTAGAGACCCAGTACTTC. It specifies CASSGTSPLETQYF.

This clone came up a few times. The sample has other DNA sequences that encode this CDR3 too. The V and J genes are TRBV7-2 and TRBJ2-2; D unresolved. The length of the CDR3 is 13 residues. Trimming cost V 4 bases and J 3 bases, with 6 bases left between them. CDR1 and CDR2 (germline): SGHTA, FQGNSA. The CDR3 sequence: CASSSDYTGELFF. The CDR3 nucleotides read TGTGCCAGCAGCTCAGATTACACCGGGGAGCTGTTTTTT.

The chain carries TRBV5-1 and TRBJ2-6; the D is unclear. The CDR3 is 15 residues long. CDR1 and CDR2 (germline): SGHRS, YFSETQ. Trimming left V 1 base short and J 0 bases short, with 5 bases between. The DNA for the CDR3 is TGCGCCAGCAGCTTGTTGCACTCTGGGGCCAACGTCCTGACTTTC. Amino acid sequence: CASSLLHSGANVLTF.

The rearrangement joins TRBV11-2 to TRBJ1-4; D not resolved. The germline V gene encodes CDR1 SGHAT and CDR2 FQNNGV. The CDR3 totals 15 residues. V gave up 3 bases and J gave up 7 bases, with 15 bases separating them. Written as DNA, the CDR3 is TGTGCCAGCAGCTTTGGTAGGCGTACGCCTGAAAAACTGTTTTTT. It translates to CASSFGRRTPEKLFF.

This chain links TRBV7-2 with TRBJ1-2, with a weak D call TRBD1 (6 bases). The CDR3 runs to 14 residues. Per the germline V gene, CDR1 is SGHTA and CDR2 is FQGNSA. Trimming shortened V by 1 base and J by 5 bases, and 11 bases separated the two germline ends. CDR3: CASSLEQGPYGYTF. The CDR3, as DNA: TGTGCCAGCAGCTTAGAACAGGGACCATATGGCTACACCTTC.

To note about this clone: Other DNA sequences in this sample translate to the same CDR3. The J gene is TRBJ2-7, the V gene TRBV4-3; TRBD1 is a possible D gene (5 bases). The CDR3 is 14 residues long. CDR1 LGHNA and CDR2 YSLEER come from the germline V gene. The germline V and J ends were trimmed by 0 bases and 2 bases, with 8 bases remaining between them. The CDR3 loop reads CASSQDLGPYEQYF. Here the CDR3 DNA reads TGCGCCAGCAGCCAAGATTTGGGGCCCTACGAGCAGTACTTC.

The table lists this clone with a few counts. The CDR3 region has the DNA TGTGCCAGCAGTACTCCTTCGACACGCCGGGCGCAGTATTTT. This encodes CASSTPSTRRAQYF. The V call is TRBV6-6, the J call TRBJ2-3; D is undetermined. The germline V and J ends were trimmed by 5 bases and 10 bases, with 19 bases remaining between them. The CDR3 is made up of 14 amino acids. The germline V gene has CDR1 MNHNY and CDR2 SVGAGI (reference sequence).